A selection of T cell receptor beta chains follows, all from one sample in a study of liver allograft versus peripheral blood T cells. TCRdb re-derived calls from the reads in MiXCR, one entry per CDR3 protein. The sample records 8,500 to 9,500 distinct CDR3 sequences, roughly 22% being singletons. These receptor sequences come from a human patient who had a liver transplant. Certain T cells may be donor cells from the graft. The CDR3 runs from the conserved cysteine through the conserved F or W. A D gene is named only where the DNA matches it firmly. Only some rows state a clone size, as once, few, many or a class for expanded clones.

size: many
V: TRBV6-5
D: NA
J: TRBJ2-5
CDR3: CASSQYQETQYF
DNA: TGTGCCAGCAGCCAATACCAAGAGACCCAGTACTTC

size: medium-sized
V: TRBV6-6
D: NA
J: TRBJ2-6
CDR3: CASLVDFSGANVLTF
DNA: TGTGCCAGCCTAGTGGACTTCTCTGGGGCCAACGTCCTGACTTTC

size: NA
V: TRBV30
D: TRBD1
J: TRBJ1-5
CDR3: CAWSRQGYNQPQHF
DNA: TGTGCCTGGTCCCGACAGGGGTACAATCAGCCCCAGCATTTT

size: NA
V: TRBV12-3/TRBV12-4
D: NA
J: TRBJ2-2
CDR3: CASSLDSGLLTGELFF
DNA: TGTGCCAGCAGTCTTGATTCGGGACTCCTCACCGGGGAGCTGTTTTTT

size: medium-sized
V: TRBV27
D: TRBD1
J: TRBJ1-1
CDR3: CASSFQGGGEAFF
DNA: TGTGCCAGCAGTTTCCAGGGGGGCGGTGAAGCTTTCTTT

size: medium-sized
V: TRBV19
D: TRBD1
J: TRBJ1-5
CDR3: CASSIMRQGNNQPQHF
DNA: TGTGCCAGTAGTATAATGAGACAGGGGAACAATCAGCCCCAGCATTTT

size: NA
V: TRBV5-6
D: NA
J: TRBJ1-4
CDR3: CASSLGVNEKLFF
DNA: TGTGCCAGCAGCTTAGGGGTTAATGAAAAACTGTTTTTT

size: NA
V: TRBV20-1
D: TRBD2
J: TRBJ2-1
CDR3: CSAPESSGRVDNEQFF
DNA: TGCAGTGCGCCAGAGTCAAGCGGGAGAGTGGACAATGAGCAGTTCTTC

size: medium-sized
V: TRBV19
D: NA
J: TRBJ2-2
CDR3: CASSSGGQLPGELFF
DNA: TGTGCCAGTAGTTCAGGTGGACAACTCCCCGGGGAGCTGTTTTTT

size: NA
V: TRBV25-1
D: TRBD2
J: TRBJ2-1
CDR3: CASSALAGGSYNEQFF
DNA: TGTGCCAGCAGTGCCCTAGCGGGAGGATCCTACAATGAGCAGTTCTTC

size: many
V: TRBV27
D: NA
J: TRBJ1-5
CDR3: CASSFQDQPQHF
DNA: TGTGCCAGCAGTTTCCAGGATCAGCCCCAGCATTTT

size: medium-sized
V: TRBV15
D: TRBD1
J: TRBJ2-7
CDR3: CATSRKPGTESSYEQYF
DNA: TGTGCCACCAGCAGAAAACCGGGGACAGAATCCTCCTACGAGCAGTACTTC

size: NA
V: TRBV5-6
D: NA
J: TRBJ1-2
CDR3: CASSLNTNYGYTF
DNA: TGTGCCAGCAGCTTGAACACCAACTATGGCTACACCTTC

size: medium-sized
V: TRBV7-9
D: NA
J: TRBJ2-2
CDR3: CASRTEGTGELFF
DNA: TGTGCCAGCCGTACAGAGGGCACCGGGGAGCTGTTTTTT

size: NA
V: TRBV27
D: TRBD2
J: TRBJ2-1
CDR3: CASSLRSGSVSYNEQFF
DNA: TGTGCCAGCAGTCTTCGTAGCGGGAGCGTATCCTACAATGAGCAGTTCTTC

size: NA
V: TRBV28
D: NA
J: TRBJ2-1
CDR3: CASSPQNNEQFF
DNA: TGTGCCAGCAGTCCACAGAACAATGAGCAGTTCTTC

size: medium-sized
V: TRBV18
D: TRBD1
J: TRBJ2-7
CDR3: CASSSDRGFSYEQYF
DNA: TGTGCCAGCTCATCTGACAGGGGCTTCTCCTACGAGCAGTACTTC

size: NA
V: TRBV11-2
D: TRBD1
J: TRBJ2-2
CDR3: CASSPGTGGLFF
DNA: TGTGCCAGCAGCCCCGGGACAGGGGGGCTGTTTTTT

size: medium-sized
V: TRBV15
D: TRBD2
J: TRBJ2-1
CDR3: CATSRGLVLAGGEQFF
DNA: TGTGCCACCAGCAGAGGCCTCGTACTAGCGGGGGGAGAACAGTTCTTC

size: NA
V: TRBV9
D: NA
J: TRBJ2-3
CDR3: CASSVEGRIEDTQYF
DNA: TGTGCCAGCAGCGTAGAGGGCAGGATCGAAGATACGCAGTATTTT

size: NA
V: TRBV9
D: TRBD2
J: TRBJ2-3
CDR3: CASSVGGGGDGSTDTQYF
DNA: TGTGCCAGCAGCGTAGGGGGGGGGGGAGATGGGAGCACAGATACGCAGTATTTT

size: NA
V: TRBV12-3/TRBV12-4
D: NA
J: TRBJ2-2
CDR3: CASSPLGRENTGELFF
DNA: TGTGCCAGCAGTCCTCTGGGCAGGGAGAACACCGGGGAGCTGTTTTTT

size: once
V: TRBV5-6
D: TRBD1
J: TRBJ1-5
CDR3: CASSTGTGANQPQHF
DNA: TGTGCCAGCAGCACCGGGACAGGGGCGAATCAGCCCCAGCATTTT

size: NA
V: TRBV10-1
D: NA
J: TRBJ2-3
CDR3: CASSAGADTQYF
DNA: TGCGCCAGCAGTGCAGGGGCAGATACGCAGTATTTT

size: NA
V: TRBV5-1
D: NA
J: TRBJ1-2
CDR3: CASNLGSDTGYGYTF
DNA: TGCGCCAGCAACCTGGGGTCGGACACCGGCTATGGCTACACCTTC

size: NA
V: TRBV12-5
D: TRBD1
J: TRBJ2-1
CDR3: CASGLAWDRQYREQFF
DNA: TGTGCTAGTGGTTTGGCGTGGGACAGACAATACAGGGAGCAGTTCTTC

size: few
V: TRBV28
D: NA
J: TRBJ1-3
CDR3: CAAKGAGYSGNTIYF
DNA: TGTGCCGCAAAGGGTGCAGGCTACTCTGGAAACACCATATATTTT

size: medium-sized
V: TRBV6-5
D: NA
J: TRBJ2-3
CDR3: CASSALGNTQYF
DNA: TGTGCCAGCAGCGCCCTAGGGAATACGCAGTATTTT

size: medium-sized
V: TRBV6-2/TRBV6-3
D: TRBD2
J: TRBJ2-5
CDR3: CASSYRLLAGDQETQYF
DNA: TGTGCCAGCAGTTACCGGCTCCTAGCGGGGGACCAAGAGACCCAGTACTTC

size: NA
V: TRBV5-4
D: NA
J: TRBJ2-1
CDR3: CASSLRGNHNEQFF
DNA: TGTGCCAGCAGCTTGAGGGGGAATCACAATGAGCAGTTCTTC

size: medium-sized
V: TRBV6-1
D: TRBD1
J: TRBJ2-1
CDR3: CASSQYRGTNEQFF
DNA: TGTGCCAGCAGTCAGTACAGGGGGACGAACGAGCAGTTCTTC

size: NA
V: TRBV5-4
D: NA
J: TRBJ1-2
CDR3: CAFHRLTTEGYTF
DNA: TGTGCCTTCCACAGACTTACAACGGAAGGCTACACCTTC

size: NA
V: TRBV12-5
D: NA
J: TRBJ1-2
CDR3: CASGTRENYGYTF
DNA: TGTGCTAGTGGAACCCGGGAGAACTATGGCTACACCTTC

size: medium-sized
V: TRBV19
D: NA
J: TRBJ2-2
CDR3: CASSSGLDSDTGELFF
DNA: TGTGCCAGTAGTAGCGGACTCGACTCGGACACCGGGGAGCTGTTTTTT

size: few
V: TRBV20-1
D: TRBD1
J: TRBJ1-4
CDR3: CSADRGIANEKLFF
DNA: TGCAGTGCCGACAGGGGAATAGCTAATGAAAAACTGTTTTTT

size: NA
V: TRBV12-3/TRBV12-4
D: NA
J: TRBJ1-1
CDR3: CASSLALIEKRAEAFF
DNA: TGTGCCAGCAGTTTAGCGCTAATAGAAAAAAGGGCTGAAGCTTTCTTT

size: NA
V: TRBV9
D: NA
J: TRBJ2-1
CDR3: CASSVDPLSYNEQFF
DNA: TGTGCCAGCAGCGTCGACCCACTATCCTACAATGAGCAGTTCTTC

size: few
V: TRBV30
D: NA
J: TRBJ2-7
CDR3: CAWSVGYGFSYEQYF
DNA: TGTGCCTGGAGTGTAGGGTACGGCTTCTCCTACGAGCAGTACTTC

size: NA
V: TRBV7-2
D: NA
J: TRBJ2-7
CDR3: CASSLAGGGYEQYF
DNA: TGTGCCAGCAGCTTAGCGGGTGGGGGCTACGAGCAGTACTTC

size: NA
V: TRBV27
D: TRBD2
J: TRBJ2-1
CDR3: CASRYSLAGGNNEQFF
DNA: TGTGCCAGCAGATATTCTCTAGCGGGGGGTAACAATGAGCAGTTCTTC

size: NA
V: TRBV7-9
D: TRBD1
J: TRBJ1-6
CDR3: CASSSQGENSPLHF
DNA: TGTGCCAGCAGCTCCCAGGGGGAAAATTCACCCCTCCACTTT

size: medium-sized
V: TRBV19
D: TRBD2
J: TRBJ2-5
CDR3: CASSVGLADQETQYF
DNA: TGTGCCAGTAGTGTGGGACTAGCGGACCAAGAGACCCAGTACTTC